These 8 T cell receptor beta chains share one sample of origin, sequenced in a study of T cells in women clearing cervical HPV infection. Clones were read by immunoSEQ multiplex PCR, and TCRdb kept only the in-frame ones, dropping some. In all, the sample yields 20,000 to 25,000 clones. Sequenced input: blood buffy coat. These receptors were collected from a woman aged 18-70 years with a cervical HPV16 infection that either progressed to CIN3+ or cleared (not recorded which).

Notes on this clone: The CDR3 extends 3 residues past the end of the read, so its final part is completed from the germline J gene. This chain uses TRBV20-1 with TRBJ2-2, with D possibly matching TRBD1 (6 bases). Germline V gene sequence: CDR1 DFQATT, CDR2 SNEGSKA (reference sequence). The CDR3 is made up of 14 amino acids. V was cut by 6 bases and J by 4 bases, with 15 bases left in between. Partial CDR3 DNA: TGCAGTGCCGATAAAGCACAGGGCACCGGGGAG. Translated: CSADKAQGTGE. The entire CDR3 sequence reads CSADKAQGTGELFF.

With regard to this clone: The read gets to within 3 residues of the CDR3 end, and the germline J gene fills in the rest. This rearrangement joins TRBV10-2 to TRBJ1-2; weak D call: TRBD1 (5 bases). The V end was cut by 4 bases, the J end by 6 bases, with 12 bases between. In germline, CDR1 is WSHSY, CDR2 SAAADI. The CDR3 runs to 13 residues. CDR3 bases read: TGCGCCAGCAGTGGGACGGGGGGTCATGGC. Translated: CASSGTGGHG. Given in full, the CDR3 is CASSGTGGHGYTF.

Worth noting for this clone: The read gets to within 3 residues of the CDR3 end, and the germline J gene fills in the rest. The chain is built from TRBV19 and TRBJ2-1; D may be TRBD2 (6 bases). V shed 10 bases and J shed 9 bases, with 16 bases lying between them. From germline, CDR1 is LNHDA and CDR2 SQIVND (reference sequence). The CDR3 totals 12 residues. The CDR3 here is CATGGNVGEQFF. CDR3 DNA (partial): TGTGCCACCGGCGGGAACGTGGGTGAG.

To note about this clone: With the read ending 3 residues before the CDR3 end, the germline J gene is used to fill in that end. The chain is built from TRBV20-1 and TRBJ1-2; D is perhaps TRBD1 (5 bases). V lost 2 bases to trimming and J lost 0 bases, with 22 bases between them. The CDR3 runs to 18 residues. The germline CDR1 and CDR2 sequences are DFQATT and SNEGSKA (reference sequence). The CDR3 DNA, read in part, is TGCAGTGCTAGAAGACCGCCTTCCGACAGCCACTCTAACTATGGC. This codes for CSARRPPSDSHSNYG. The entire CDR3 protein reads CSARRPPSDSHSNYGYTF.

A note on this clone: The CDR3 end is not reached by the read, which stops 3 residues before it; the germline J gene fills it in. This chain connects TRBV4-1 to TRBJ2-1; 7 bases fit TRBD1. V trimming: 4 bases; J trimming: 2 bases; junction bases outside the gene matches: 11. From germline, CDR1 is MGHRA and CDR2 YSYEKL. The CDR3 totals 17 residues. CDR3 residues: CASSRATRDSPYNEQFF. The sequenced CDR3 bases are TGCGCCAGCAGCCGAGCAACCCGGGACAGTCCCTACAATGAG.

This chain's CDR3 is CAWERGTGVTEAFF. The sequenced part of the CDR3 DNA is TGTGCCTGGGAGAGGGGGACAGGGGTTACTGAA. The chain couples TRBV30 to TRBJ1-1; 10 bases are a match to TRBD1. The read ends 3 residues shy of where the CDR3 ends; the end is completed using the germline J gene. Germline CDR1 is GTSNPN and CDR2 is SVGIG (reference sequence). The CDR3 runs to 14 residues. The ends lost 5 bases at V and 5 bases at J; junction bases unmatched: 8.

With respect to this clone: The CDR3 end lies 3 residues beyond the end of the read and is filled in from the germline J gene. The rearrangement links TRBV7-2 to TRBJ2-1; 12 bases are shared with TRBD2. J gave up 8 bases and V 5 bases, and 4 bases lay outside the gene matches. The germline V gene has CDR1 SGHTA and CDR2 FQGNSA. CDR3 length: 14 amino acids. Incomplete CDR3 DNA: TGTGCCAGCAGCCGGACTAGCGGGGACTATGAG. It yields the protein CASSRTSGDYE. The whole CDR3 region reads CASSRTSGDYEQFF.

About this clone itself: The read ends 3 residues before the CDR3 terminus; that terminus is restored from the germline J gene. The chain has TRBV5-1 and TRBJ2-2; no reliable D call. The CDR3 is made up of 12 amino acids. CDR1 and CDR2 (germline): SGHRS, YFSETQ. Trimming shortened V by 0 bases and J by 9 bases, and 6 bases separated the two germline ends. The chain's CDR3 is CASSLARRELFF. The sequenced part of the CDR3 DNA is TGCGCCAGCAGCTTGGCCAGGAGGGAG.